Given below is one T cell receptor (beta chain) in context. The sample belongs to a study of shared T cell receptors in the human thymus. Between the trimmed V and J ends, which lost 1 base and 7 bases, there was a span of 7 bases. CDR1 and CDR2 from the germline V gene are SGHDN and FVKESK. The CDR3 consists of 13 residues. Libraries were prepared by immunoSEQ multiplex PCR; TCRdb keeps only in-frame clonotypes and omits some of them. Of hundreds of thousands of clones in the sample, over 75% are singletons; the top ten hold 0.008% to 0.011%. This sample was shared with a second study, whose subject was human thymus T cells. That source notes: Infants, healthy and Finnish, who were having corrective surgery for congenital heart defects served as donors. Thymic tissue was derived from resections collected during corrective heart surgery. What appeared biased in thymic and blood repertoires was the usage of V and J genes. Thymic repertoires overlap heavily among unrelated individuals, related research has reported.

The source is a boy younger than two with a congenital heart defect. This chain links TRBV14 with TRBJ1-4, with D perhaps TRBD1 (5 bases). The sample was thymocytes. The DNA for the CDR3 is TGTGCCAGCAGCCAAGGGGGGGGTGAAAAACTGTTTTTT. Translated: CASSQGGGEKLFF.